The subject of this entry is one T cell receptor (beta chain). Which antigen it targets is not known. The record has no base qualities; no much larger clone is one base away. Taken from cysteine to phenylalanine, the CDR3 has 19 residues. Of the read, only the CDR3 DNA is kept; its 57 bases are in frame from base 1. Each collaborating institution followed its own protocols to collect whole blood in K2EDTA tubes. For TCRbeta analysis, collaborators shipped samples in one of three forms: frozen whole blood, isolated PBMCs, or DNA extracted from either of those sample types. TCRbeta CDR3 regions were amplified from genomic DNA by means of the immunoSEQ Assay, a bias-controlled multiplex PCR. The published analysis was carried out like this. The number of nucleated cells in each sample was estimated from the amplification of reference gene primers within the assay. Sequence reads were collapsed and filtered to measure the absolute abundance of every unique TCRbeta CDR3 rearrangement. Productive Simpson clonality was computed per sample as the square root of Simpson's diversity index over productive rearrangements. TCRdb carries this immuneACCESS record with in-frame sequences only. Its versions omit some clonotypes, under half of them owing to an unresolved V gene in the studies checked, with the rest unexplained. From that table come the V and J calls and clone size; the DNA was used to work out D and trimming. This sample has some 190,000 clones in its table, and over 70% of those were observed once. Jointly, the top ten make up approximately 6.9% of the sample.

The data belong to a study of blood T cell repertoires in COVID-19 (dated by TCRdb to about 2020). In terms of the full investigation: Samples from collaborators originated in the United States, Italy and Spain and spanned both the acute and convalescent phases of COVID-19. Where HLA class I and class II types were available, the types were taken from metadata supplied by the sample provider, not from assay-based typing. The repertoires were made available in a free public database intended to serve as a resource for research on the immune response to SARS-CoV-2. Subjects who had been exposed to COVID-19, were actively infected with it, or had recovered from it provided the deeply sampled blood TCRbeta repertoires that made up the dataset. Samples came from the ongoing ImmuneRACE study (first 160 participants) plus 1,254 subjects from 6 global collaborators. The material from the prospective study consisted of cDNA or gDNA derived from T cells, B-cell-depleted T cells, or PBMCs. Sample metadata almost always included a de-identified subject ID, COVID-19 status, age in years and sex. On the study overall, not on this receptor specifically: How much clinical and demographic metadata was included differed by source and by participant, and the metadata was provided uncurated.

In this chain, TRBV12-2 is recombined with TRBJ1-5. TRBV12-2 is a pseudogene locus. The sequence was collected from a man aged 55 to 70 with acute or convalescent COVID-19. The sequenced material came from peripheral blood. The encoded CDR3 is CASRLARDPGGEGNQPQHF. The DNA sequence reads TGTGCAAGTCGCTTAGCCCGGGACCCTGGAGGGGAGGGCAATCAGCCCCAGCATTTT.